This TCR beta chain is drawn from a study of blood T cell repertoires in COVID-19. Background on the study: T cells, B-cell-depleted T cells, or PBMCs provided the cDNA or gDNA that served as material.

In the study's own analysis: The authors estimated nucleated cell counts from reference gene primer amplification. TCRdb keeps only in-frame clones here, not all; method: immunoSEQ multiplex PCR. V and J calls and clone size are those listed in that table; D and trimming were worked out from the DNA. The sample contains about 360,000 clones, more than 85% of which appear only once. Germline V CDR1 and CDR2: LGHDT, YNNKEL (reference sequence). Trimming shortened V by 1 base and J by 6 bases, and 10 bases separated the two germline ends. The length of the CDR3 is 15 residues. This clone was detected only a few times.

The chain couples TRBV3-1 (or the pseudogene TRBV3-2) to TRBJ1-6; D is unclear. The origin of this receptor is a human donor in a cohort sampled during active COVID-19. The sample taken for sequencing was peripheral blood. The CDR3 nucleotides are TGTGCCAGCAGCCAAGGGGTTGAGGGTAATTCACCCCTCCACTTT. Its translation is CASSQGVEGNSPLHF.